Below are 27 T cell receptor beta chains sequenced from a single sample in a study of TIL therapy for anti-PD-1-resistant metastatic lung cancer. The libraries were made with immunoSEQ v3. Here immunoSEQ multiplex PCR was the method, and the copy in TCRdb shows in-frame clones only, minus some. The table has around 15,000 clones, 74% seen once. The sample's time point: pre-treatment sample, taken before nivolumab and TIL therapy. Sequenced material: blood, taken at baseline. Source of these receptors: a person between 25 and 80 years old with non-small cell lung cancer.

The V call is TRBV6-1, the J call TRBJ2-7; D ambiguous. V was pared by 1 base and J by 0 bases, with 10 bases between. The germline V gene has CDR1 MNHNS and CDR2 SASEGT. This CDR3 has 15 amino acids. CDR3 protein: CASSEEVPSSYEQYF. CDR3 DNA: TGTGCCAGCAGTGAAGAGGTGCCAAGCTCCTACGAGCAGTACTTC.

This clone was counted a few times. The rearrangement links TRBV27 to TRBJ1-2; 8 bases fit TRBD1. Trimming cost V 4 bases and J 8 bases; bases outside gene matches: 6. Germline V gene sequence: CDR1 MNHEY, CDR2 SMNVEV (reference sequence). CDR3 length equals 13 residues. This CDR3 is CASSSSGGGGYTF. The DNA of the CDR3 is TGTGCCAGCAGTTCGTCAGGGGGCGGGGGCTACACCTTC.

This chain connects TRBV28 to TRBJ2-1, with D possibly matching TRBD2 (6 bases). V was shortened by 4 bases and J by 2 bases, with 15 bases between the two germline ends. The CDR3 runs to 16 residues. CDR1 is MDHEN, CDR2 SYDVKM, per germline. CDR3 sequence (DNA): TGTGCCAGCAGTTCCCCCAGGGAGGAGGCCTACAATGAGCAGTTCTTC. Translating it yields CASSSPREEAYNEQFF.

CDR3 DNA sequence: TGTGCCAGCAGCGTAGATCCTTGGGGCGGGCCGAACCAAGAGACCCAGTACTTC. It specifies CASSVDPWGGPNQETQYF. The rearrangement uses TRBV9 and TRBJ2-5; D is possibly TRBD1 or TRBD2 (5 bases each). The CDR3 spans 18 residues. V was clipped by 0 bases and J by 0 bases, with 18 bases between them. Germline assignment: CDR1 SGDLS and CDR2 YYNGEE.

The J gene is TRBJ2-7, the V gene TRBV4-2; 7 bases map to TRBD1. CDR1 and CDR2 (germline): LGHNA, YNFKEQ. V was clipped by 0 bases and J by 2 bases; unmatched bases: 4. The CDR3 contains 15 residues. The CDR3 region is CASSQEGQGAYEQYF. The CDR3 coding sequence is TGTGCCAGCAGCCAAGAAGGTCAGGGGGCCTACGAGCAGTACTTC.

The table lists this clone with a count of one. The genes are TRBV27 and TRBJ1-4, with D uncertain. CDR1 MNHEY and CDR2 SMNVEV come from the germline V gene (reference sequence). V lost 5 bases to trimming and J lost 5 bases, with 12 bases between them. There are 14 residues in the CDR3. The CDR3 loop reads CASSIGRPNEKLFF. The CDR3 DNA reads TGTGCCAGCAGTATCGGTCGGCCGAATGAAAAACTGTTTTTT.

The V and J genes are TRBV5-4 and TRBJ1-6; 9 bases are a match to TRBD1. Per germline, CDR1 SGHNT and CDR2 YYREEE (reference sequence). Trimming at V came to 3 bases and at J to 6 bases, leaving 10 bases not matched to a gene. This CDR3 has 17 residues. The CDR3 nucleotides are TGTGCCAGCAGCTGGGGACAGGGACGGGCGGGTAATTCACCCCTCCACTTT. This codes for CASSWGQGRAGNSPLHF.

Sample share makes this clone medium-sized. This chain uses TRBV5-1 with TRBJ1-2; D not certain. Germline CDR1 is SGHRS and CDR2 is YFSETQ. This CDR3 is 11 amino acids long. Trimming took off 4 bases at V and 8 bases at J, with 9 bases between the two ends. CDR3 region: CASSHGRGYTF. As DNA, the CDR3 is TGCGCCAGCAGCCATGGGAGAGGCTACACCTTC.

V is TRBV30 and J is TRBJ2-3; no clear D. Germline V gives CDR1 GTSNPN, CDR2 SVGIG (reference sequence). The CDR3 has 11 residues. The ends were cut back, 0 bases at V and 11 bases at J, with 9 bases in the middle. CDR3 sequence: CAWSVESMQYF. Written as DNA, the CDR3 is TGTGCCTGGAGTGTGGAATCAATGCAGTATTTT.

This clone was recorded a few times. The chain recombines TRBV6-6 with TRBJ1-3; the match to TRBD1 covers 7 bases. V was clipped by 4 bases and J by 0 bases; unmatched bases: 6. Germline V gives CDR1 MNHNY, CDR2 SVGAGI (reference sequence). CDR3 length equals 16 residues. In DNA, the CDR3 is TGTGCCAGCAGTTCCTGGACAGGACTCTCTGGAAACACCATATATTTT. The encoded protein is CASSSWTGLSGNTIYF.

The V call is TRBV12-5, the J call TRBJ2-1; 9 bases are a match to TRBD1. Per germline, CDR1 LGHNT and CDR2 FRNRAP. The CDR3 has 16 residues. V lost 5 bases to trimming and J lost 1 base; unmatched junction nucleotides: 6. The DNA of the CDR3 is TGTGCTAGTGGTCAGCGGACAGGGGTATCCTACAATGAGCAGTTCTTC. Encoded protein: CASGQRTGVSYNEQFF.

This clone was detected only once. The chain uses TRBV4-2 and TRBJ2-5, with TRBD1 matching over 10 bases. The CDR3 contains 16 residues. Germline lookup yields CDR1 LGHNA and CDR2 YNFKEQ. V shed 4 bases and J 4 bases; nucleotides not matched to a gene: 9. CDR3 residues: CASSPYDRGLGETQYF. The DNA of the CDR3 is TGTGCCAGCAGCCCTTACGACAGGGGGCTAGGAGAGACCCAGTACTTC.

The genes are TRBV10-2 and TRBJ1-1; D is unresolved. Germline CDR1 WSHSY, CDR2 SAAADI. The CDR3 is made up of 12 amino acids. V lost 6 bases and J 5 bases, leaving 10 bases between the germline ends. The CDR3: CASSRGWTEAFF. The CDR3, as DNA: TGCGCCAGCAGCCGAGGGTGGACTGAAGCTTTCTTT.

V and J are TRBV2 and TRBJ1-3; D is ambiguous. Germline V gene sequence: CDR1 SNHLY, CDR2 FYNNEI. V dropped 8 bases and J dropped 3 bases, with 23 bases sitting between them. CDR3 length: 17 amino acids. The chain's CDR3 is CASVARSPGPYGNTIYF. The CDR3 nucleotides read TGTGCCAGCGTCGCCCGGTCCCCCGGGCCCTATGGAAACACCATATATTTT.

This rearrangement joins TRBV29-1 to TRBJ1-2, with a weak D call TRBD1 (6 bases). This CDR3 comprises 11 residues. The V gene's germline CDR1 is SQVTM and CDR2 ANQGSEA. The V end was cut by 6 bases, the J end by 8 bases, with 13 bases between. CDR3 sequence (DNA): TGCAGCGTCACAGGGTTAACGGGCTACACCTTC. Its translation is CSVTGLTGYTF.

The chain recombines TRBV7-9 with TRBJ1-5; no clear D gene. Trimming took 0 bases from V and 3 from J, leaving 15 bases between them. The germline gives CDR1 SEHNR, CDR2 FQNEAQ (reference sequence). The CDR3 runs to 17 residues. This CDR3 reads CASSLAVGNPFNQPQHF. CDR3 sequence (DNA): TGTGCCAGCAGCTTAGCCGTCGGGAATCCCTTCAATCAGCCCCAGCATTTT. Full variable domain (rest looked up from reference TRBV7-9 and TRBJ1-5): DTGVSQNPRHKITKRGQNVTFRCDPISEHNRLYWYRQTLGQGPEFLTYFQNEAQLEKSRLLSDRFSAERPKGSFSTLEIQRTEQGDSAMYLCASSLAVGNPFNQPQHFGDGTRLSIL.

This sequence joins TRBV4-3 and TRBJ2-7; D uncertain. This CDR3 spans 16 amino acids. In germline, CDR1 is LGHNA, CDR2 YSLEER. V was shortened by 4 bases and J by 4 bases, with 20 bases between the two germline ends. The CDR3 coding sequence is TGCGCCAGCAGCCCAGAATTGGGGTTCTCTGAATACGAGCAGTACTTC. It codes for CASSPELGFSEYEQYF.

The CDR3 loop is CATQDRTDYTEAFF. The CDR3 region has the DNA TGTGCCACCCAAGACCGGACAGACTACACTGAAGCTTTCTTT. V gene TRBV19 combines with J gene TRBJ1-1; D may be TRBD1 (6 bases). The germline V gene encodes CDR1 LNHDA and CDR2 SQIVND (reference sequence). Trimming shortened V by 10 bases and J by 3 bases, and 18 bases separated the two germline ends. The CDR3 is 14 residues long.

This clone was picked up one time. Other DNA sequences within the sample encode an identical CDR3. The chain employs TRBV10-1 and TRBJ2-3; 7 nucleotides agree with TRBD2. The CDR3 is 14 amino acids. Trimming at V came to 0 bases and at J to 3 bases, leaving 0 bases not matched to a gene. CDR1 and CDR2 from the germline V gene are WNHNN and SYGVQD (reference sequence). CDR3 protein: CASSESGGTDTQYF. Written as DNA, the CDR3 is TGCGCCAGCAGTGAGTCGGGGGGGACAGATACGCAGTATTTT.

This clone was seen a single time. The chain is built from TRBV21-1 and TRBJ2-5. TRBV21-1 is a pseudogene segment. The CDR3 is 20 amino acids. This chain's CDR3 is CASSTEGRDSCADDQETQYF. CDR3 nucleotide sequence: TGTGCCAGCAGCACCGAAGGGAGGGACAGCTGCGCGGATGACCAAGAGACCCAGTACTTC.

The chain combines TRBV28 with TRBJ2-3, with 7 positions matching TRBD2. CDR3 length: 16 residues. Trimming at V came to 4 bases and at J to 0 bases, leaving 7 bases not matched to a gene. Germline lookup yields CDR1 MDHEN and CDR2 SYDVKM. The DNA of the CDR3 is TGTGCCAGCAGTTCCCCGGGGGGATCTAGCACAGATACGCAGTATTTT. This translates into CASSSPGGSSTDTQYF.

The CDR3 region has the DNA TGTGCCAGCAGTCGGGACAGTCATAATGAAAAACTGTTTTTT. Residues: CASSRDSHNEKLFF. The V and J genes are TRBV6-1 and TRBJ1-4; TRBD1 aligns across 7 bases. V gave up 5 bases and J gave up 4 bases; unmatched junction bases: 4. The CDR3 runs to 14 residues. In germline, CDR1 is MNHNS, CDR2 SASEGT.

The chain uses TRBV6-5 and TRBJ2-3; the D is unclear. CDR1 is MNHEY, CDR2 SVGAGI, per germline. V was pared by 2 bases and J by 0 bases, with 12 bases between. The CDR3 has 16 residues. For the CDR3, the DNA is TGTGCCAGCAGTTACGGTGGGGAAATTAGCACAGATACGCAGTATTTT. Translation: CASSYGGEISTDTQYF.

The rearrangement uses TRBV13 and TRBJ1-3; 7 nucleotides line up with TRBD1. Germline V gene sequence: CDR1 PRHDT, CDR2 FYEKMQ (reference sequence). The CDR3 is 19 amino acids. V was clipped by 1 base and J by 4 bases; unmatched bases: 16. The CDR3 DNA reads as TGTGCCAGCAGCTTAGTTCCTGGGGGCCGGACAGGCTCCGGAAACACCATATATTTT. Its translation: CASSLVPGGRTGSGNTIYF.

This chain connects TRBV10-2 to TRBJ2-7; possible D gene TRBD2, 5 bases. CDR3 length equals 13 residues. Germline lookup yields CDR1 WSHSY and CDR2 SAAADI. The germline V and J ends were trimmed by 6 bases and 3 bases, with 12 bases remaining between them. The CDR3 nucleotides read TGCGCCAGCAGGGCGTTCGGGGACTACGAGCAGTACTTC. It is translated as CASRAFGDYEQYF.

This chain links TRBV6-1 with TRBJ2-5; D possibly matches TRBD1 or TRBD2 (5 bases each). V was cut by 8 bases and J by 4 bases, with 17 bases left in between. Germline V CDR1 and CDR2: MNHNS, SASEGT. This CDR3 comprises 14 residues. The CDR3 sequence is CASSFEGQGETQYF. The DNA of the CDR3 is TGTGCCAGCTCGTTCGAGGGTCAGGGAGAGACCCAGTACTTC.

The gene calls are TRBV6-6 and TRBJ2-7; 7 nucleotides align to TRBD1. J lost 0 bases, V lost 5 bases, and 4 bases had no gene match. The CDR3 has 14 residues. Germline assignment: CDR1 MNHNY and CDR2 SVGAGI (reference sequence). As DNA, the CDR3 is TGTGCCAGCAGTACGACAGGGAGCTCCTACGAGCAGTACTTC. Translated: CASSTTGSSYEQYF.